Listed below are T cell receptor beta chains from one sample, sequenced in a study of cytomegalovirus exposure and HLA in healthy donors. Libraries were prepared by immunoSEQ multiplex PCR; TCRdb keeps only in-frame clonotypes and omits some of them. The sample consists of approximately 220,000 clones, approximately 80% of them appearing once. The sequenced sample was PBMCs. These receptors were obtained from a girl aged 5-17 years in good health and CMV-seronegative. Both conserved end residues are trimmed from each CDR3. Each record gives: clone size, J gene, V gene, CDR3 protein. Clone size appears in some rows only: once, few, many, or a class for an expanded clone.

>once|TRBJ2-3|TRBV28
ASSKPLSGRTDTQY
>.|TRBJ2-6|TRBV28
ASSPGQGQSGANVLT
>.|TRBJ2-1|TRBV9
ASSVASLYNEQF
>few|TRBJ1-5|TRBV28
ASSMTPNQPQH
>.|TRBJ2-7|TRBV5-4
ASRKGQGNYEQY
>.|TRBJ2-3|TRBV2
ASSGYLAATDTQY
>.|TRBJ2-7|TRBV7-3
ASRRTGTGVYEQY
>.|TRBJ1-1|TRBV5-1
ASSSEPQGTEAF
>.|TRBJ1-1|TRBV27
ASGWTGVNTEAF
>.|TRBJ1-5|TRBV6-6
ASSYFSGIDQPQH
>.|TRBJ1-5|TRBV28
ASSLVGAGGQPQH
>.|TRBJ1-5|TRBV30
AWDRGLNQPQH
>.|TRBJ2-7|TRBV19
ASSMSPYEQY
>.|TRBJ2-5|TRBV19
ASSIGVGVSETQY
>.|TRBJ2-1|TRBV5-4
ASSPRGINDEQF
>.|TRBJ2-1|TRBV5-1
ASRWGVGEQF